The 9 T cell receptor beta chains given below trace back to one sample, sequenced in a study of shared clonotypes between healthy human individuals. Data came from immunoSEQ multiplex PCR; TCRdb stores just in-frame clones and leaves some out. The sample yields approximately 700,000 clones, around four fifths seen once. Sequenced material: memory CD4+ T cells sorted from blood. Subset denoted: CD45RA-negative fraction. The origin of the receptors is a woman aged 25-40 years in good health.

The chain employs TRBV4-2 and TRBJ2-3; perhaps TRBD2 as D (6 bases). Trimming took off 1 base at V and 6 bases at J, with 14 bases between the two ends. This CDR3 spans 15 amino acids. Germline CDR1 is LGHNA and CDR2 is YNFKEQ. CDR3 residues: CASSQAGSSTDTQYF. The CDR3 DNA follows: TGTGCCAGCAGCCAAGCCGGGAGCTCGACGGATACGCAGTATTTT.

This clone appeared a single time. This chain uses TRBV19 with TRBJ2-1, with unresolved D. The CDR3 runs to 12 residues. The germline V gene has CDR1 LNHDA and CDR2 SQIVND (reference sequence). Trimming removed 4 bases at V and 2 bases at J, with 3 bases between. The CDR3 DNA reads as TGTGCCAGTAGTAATACCTACAATGAGCAGTTCTTC. Translated, it gives CASSNTYNEQFF.

V is TRBV5-1 and J is TRBJ2-1; 10 nucleotides match TRBD2. V lost 4 bases to trimming and J lost 5 bases; unmatched junction nucleotides: 6. The germline CDR1 and CDR2 sequences are SGHRS and YFSETQ. The CDR3 contains 15 residues. The DNA for the CDR3 is TGCGCCAGCAGCAACGGACTAGCGGTTAACAATGAGCAGTTCTTC. Translated: CASSNGLAVNNEQFF.

Of note for this clone: This likely came from a read error, as a far larger clone is one base away. Different DNA sequences within this sample yield the same CDR3. This rearrangement joins TRBV7-2 to TRBJ2-7; possible D gene TRBD2, 6 bases. This CDR3 spans 12 amino acids. Germline CDR1 reads SGHTA; CDR2 reads FQGNSA. CDR3 loop: CASKSAGGEQYF. The CDR3 coding sequence is TGTGCCAGCAAGTCAGCGGGTGGTGAGCAGTACTTT.

The chain combines TRBV5-1 with TRBJ2-5; D possibly matches TRBD1 or TRBD2 (5 bases each). CDR1 SGHRS and CDR2 YFSETQ come from the germline V gene. The CDR3 is 15 residues long. The V end was cut by 0 bases, the J end by 1 base, with 10 bases between. The CDR3 DNA sequence: TGCGCCAGCAGCTTGGGAGCAGGGACCCAAGAGACCCAGTACTTC. This gives the protein CASSLGAGTQETQYF. Looking up the rest from reference TRBV5-1 and TRBJ2-5 gives the full variable domain: KAGVTQTPRYLIKTRGQQVTLSCSPISGHRSVSWYQQTPGQGLQFLFEYFSETQRNKGNFPGRFSGRQFSNSRSEMNVSTLELGDSALYLCASSLGAGTQETQYFGPGTRLLVL.

This clone was counted once. The genes are TRBV5-4 and TRBJ2-5; weak D call: TRBD2 (5 bases). Germline V lookup: CDR1 SGHNT, CDR2 YYREEE (reference sequence). V gave up 4 bases and J gave up 2 bases, with 21 bases separating them. The CDR3 spans 17 residues. The CDR3 loop reads CASSLSDGAAAQETQYF. In nucleotides, the CDR3 is TGTGCCAGCAGCCTGTCGGACGGAGCGGCCGCTCAAGAGACCCAGTACTTC.

Comment on this clone: The same CDR3 can be traced to other DNA sequences in this sample. The chain carries TRBV28 and TRBJ2-7, with 11 bases identical to TRBD2. Germline V CDR1 and CDR2: MDHEN, SYDVKM. Germline trimming cut 6 bases from V and 4 bases from J; bases unmatched to any gene: 2. The length of the CDR3 is 13 residues. CDR3: CASRTSGAYEQYF. The CDR3 nucleotides read TGTGCCAGCAGGACTAGCGGGGCATACGAGCAGTACTTC.

The rearrangement uses TRBV20-1 and TRBJ2-7; D ambiguous. The germline V and J ends were trimmed by 4 bases and 8 bases, with 12 bases remaining between them. CDR3 size: 11 residues. Germline lookup yields CDR1 DFQATT and CDR2 SNEGSKA (reference sequence). CDR3 loop: CSAISLQKQYF. CDR3 sequence (DNA): TGCAGTGCTATATCCCTACAAAAGCAGTACTTC.

The chain combines TRBV28 with TRBJ1-1, with D unclear. V lost 4 bases to trimming and J lost 6 bases, with 12 bases between them. The CDR3 totals 13 residues. Germline CDR1 MDHEN, CDR2 SYDVKM. CDR3 nucleotide sequence: TGTGCCAGCAGTTACGGACCCGACGCTGAAGCTTTCTTT. Translation: CASSYGPDAEAFF.